The T cell receptor (beta chain) described here comes from a study of T cells expressing NK-cell markers. For each CDR3 protein, TCRdb gives one entry from its re-call of the 5' RACE reads, without DNA. The listing contains almost 450,000 distinct CDR3 sequences. Per the germline V gene, CDR1 is MNHEY and CDR2 is SVGEGT. The CDR3 extends over 12 amino acids. The specimen was blood T cells: a sorted CD56 or NKG2C T cell subset, CD4+ or CD8+ T cells, or bulk PBMC T cells (not recorded which). The J gene is TRBJ2-7, the V gene TRBV6-2 or TRBV6-3. This clonotype was obtained from a woman aged 18 to 69 in good health. CDR3 loop: CASGEGSYEQYF.